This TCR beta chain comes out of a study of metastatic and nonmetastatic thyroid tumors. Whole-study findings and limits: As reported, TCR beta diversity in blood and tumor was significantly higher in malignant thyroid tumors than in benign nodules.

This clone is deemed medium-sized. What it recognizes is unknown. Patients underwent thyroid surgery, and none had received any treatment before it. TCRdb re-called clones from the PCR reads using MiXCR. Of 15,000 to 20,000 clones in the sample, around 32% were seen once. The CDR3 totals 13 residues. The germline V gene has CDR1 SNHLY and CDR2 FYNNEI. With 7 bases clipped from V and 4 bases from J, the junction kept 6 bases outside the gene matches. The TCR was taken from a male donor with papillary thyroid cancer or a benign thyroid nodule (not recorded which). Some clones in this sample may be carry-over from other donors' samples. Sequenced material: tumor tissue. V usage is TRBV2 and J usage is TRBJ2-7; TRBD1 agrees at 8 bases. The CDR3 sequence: CASNRGVGYEQYF. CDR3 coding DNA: TGTGCCAGCAACAGGGGGGTAGGATACGAGCAGTACTTC.